Below are 11 T cell receptor beta chains sequenced from a single sample in a study of T cell repertoires in cytomegalovirus infection. TCRdb processed the reads anew with MiXCR; each CDR3 protein has one entry. The repertoire has around 550,000 distinct CDR3 sequences, less than 30% of them found once; the top ten carry under 15%. Specimen: PBMCs. The receptors derive from a human donor in good health (CMV status not recorded). Some clones in this sample may be carry-over from other donors' samples.

J is TRBJ2-5 and V is TRBV2, with 12 bases that match TRBD2. The CDR3 consists of 15 residues. V was clipped by 6 bases and J by 5 bases; unmatched bases: 7. Germline V gene data show CDR1 as SNHLY and CDR2 as FYNNEI. The CDR3 region is CASRSSGRAVETQYF. The CDR3 DNA sequence: TGTGCCAGCAGGTCTAGCGGGAGGGCCGTTGAGACCCAGTACTTC. Supplemented by reference TRBV2 and TRBJ2-5, the full variable domain reads EPEVTQTPSHQVTQMGQEVILRCVPISNHLYFYWYRQILGQKVEFLVSFYNNEISEKSEIFDDQFSVERPDGSNFTLKIRSTKLEDSAMYFCASRSSGRAVETQYFGPGTRLLVL.

Only a few counts were recorded for this clonotype. The V and J genes are TRBV6-1 and TRBJ1-5; TRBD1 is a possible D gene (5 bases). Germline values: CDR1 MNHNS, CDR2 SASEGT. The CDR3 is 14 residues long. V was shortened by 7 bases and J by 2 bases, with 12 bases between the two germline ends. The CDR3: CASKQDRGNQPQHF. The CDR3 DNA is TGTGCCAGCAAACAAGACAGAGGCAATCAGCCCCAGCATTTT.

This clonotype was recorded once. One end of the junction is discordant with germline, which a read error may explain. The chain combines TRBV4-1 with TRBJ1-4; maybe TRBD1 (6 bases). Germline lookup yields CDR1 MGHRA and CDR2 YSYEKL. The CDR3 is 16 amino acids. CDR3 protein: CASSLNPGQGNEKLFF. In DNA, the CDR3 is TGTGCCAGCAGCCTGAATCCGGGACAAGGTAATGAAAAACTGTTTTTT.

Here the CDR3 reads CASSRRAGDQETQYF. DNA for the CDR3: TGTGCCAGCAGCAGGAGAGCGGGGGACCAAGAGACCCAGTACTTC. The chain recombines TRBV11-1 with TRBJ2-5; 8 bases match TRBD2. Germline CDR1 reads SGHAT; CDR2 reads FQDESV (reference sequence). CDR3 size: 15 residues. The junction had 5 bases not matched to a gene; V was cut back by 5 bases and J by 0 bases.

This clonotype showed up many times. The genes are TRBV7-9 and TRBJ1-2; D unclear. The V end lost 5 bases, the J end lost 5 bases, and 6 bases lay between the germline ends. The CDR3 consists of 11 residues. Germline CDR1 reads SEHNR; CDR2 reads FQNEAQ (reference sequence). The chain's CDR3 is CASSAAYGYTF. The DNA of the CDR3 is TGTGCCAGCAGCGCTGCATATGGCTACACCTTC.

This clonotype was seen a few times. This chain uses TRBV7-2 with TRBJ2-1; 13 nucleotides align to TRBD2. The CDR3 covers 19 residues. Unmatched junction bases numbered 17, after V lost 5 bases and J lost 7 bases. CDR1 is SGHTA and CDR2 is FQGNSA in the germline V gene. The CDR3 loop reads CASSPVVISGTSGINEQFF. CDR3 in DNA: TGTGCCAGCAGCCCTGTTGTAATTTCCGGGACTAGCGGGATAAATGAGCAGTTCTTC.

The V gene is TRBV7-6, the J gene TRBJ2-5, with D maybe TRBD1 (6 bases). This CDR3 has 14 residues. V lost 7 bases to trimming and J lost 5 bases, with 17 bases between them. Germline CDR1 and CDR2: SGHVS and FNYEAQ. Written as DNA, the CDR3 is TGTGCCAGCACCCGGACAGCCCCAGACGAGACCCAGTACTTC. It specifies CASTRTAPDETQYF.

This clonotype was counted between two and nine times. J is TRBJ2-1 and V is TRBV7-2; 7 bases line up with TRBD2. Trimming removed 7 bases from V and 6 bases from J; junction bases left unmatched: 6. The CDR3 is made up of 13 amino acids. Per germline, CDR1 SGHTA and CDR2 FQGNSA. The CDR3, as DNA: TGTGCCAGCACCCCCCCGGGAGGCAATGAGCAGTTCTTC. This encodes CASTPPGGNEQFF.

The CDR3 nucleotides read TGTGCCAGCAGTTATGGCGGATCCTACGAGCAGTACGTC. This encodes CASSYGGSYEQYV. V gene TRBV6-2 or TRBV6-3 combines with J gene TRBJ2-7, with D unresolved. V was shortened by 3 bases and J by 1 base, with 7 bases between the two germline ends. There are 13 residues in the CDR3. Germline CDR1 and CDR2: MNHEY and SVGEGT.

This clonotype showed up just a few times. The rearrangement links TRBV6-6 to TRBJ1-1, with D possibly being TRBD1 (6 bases). Germline V gene lookup returns CDR1 MNHNY and CDR2 SVGAGI (reference sequence). Trimming removed 5 bases from V and 7 bases from J, with 17 bases in between. The CDR3 runs to 14 residues. The CDR3 reads CASSNLGGQGEAFF. In DNA, the CDR3 is TGTGCCAGCAGTAACCTCGGGGGGCAAGGTGAAGCTTTCTTT.

This clonotype came up a few times. This chain joins TRBV3-1 and TRBJ2-5; D unresolved. The germline V gene encodes CDR1 LGHDT and CDR2 YNNKEL (reference sequence). Trimming pared 0 bases from V and 5 bases from J, leaving 1 base between. The CDR3 consists of 11 residues. The CDR3 DNA is TGTGCCAGCAGCCAAGATGAGACCCAGTACTTC. It is translated as CASSQDETQYF.